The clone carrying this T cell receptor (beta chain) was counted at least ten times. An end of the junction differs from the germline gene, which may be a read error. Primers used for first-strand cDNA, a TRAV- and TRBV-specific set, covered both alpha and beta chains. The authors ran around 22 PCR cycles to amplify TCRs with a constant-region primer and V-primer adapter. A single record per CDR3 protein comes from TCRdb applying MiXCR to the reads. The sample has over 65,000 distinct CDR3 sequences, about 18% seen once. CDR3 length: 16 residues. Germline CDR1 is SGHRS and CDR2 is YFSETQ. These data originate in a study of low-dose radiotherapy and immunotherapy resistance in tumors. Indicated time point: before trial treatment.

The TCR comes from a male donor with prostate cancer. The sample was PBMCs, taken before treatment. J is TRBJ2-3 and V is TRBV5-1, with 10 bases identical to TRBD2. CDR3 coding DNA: TGTGCCAGCAGCTTGTTAGAGCGGGGGGGCCGAGATACGCAGTATTTT. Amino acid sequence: CASSLLERGGRDTQYF. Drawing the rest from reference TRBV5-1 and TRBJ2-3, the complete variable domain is KAGVTQTPRYLIKTRGQQVTLSCSPISGHRSVSWYQQTPGQGLQFLFEYFSETQRNKGNFPGRFSGRQFSNSRSEMNVSTLELGDSALYLCASSLLERGGRDTQYFGPGTRLTVL.